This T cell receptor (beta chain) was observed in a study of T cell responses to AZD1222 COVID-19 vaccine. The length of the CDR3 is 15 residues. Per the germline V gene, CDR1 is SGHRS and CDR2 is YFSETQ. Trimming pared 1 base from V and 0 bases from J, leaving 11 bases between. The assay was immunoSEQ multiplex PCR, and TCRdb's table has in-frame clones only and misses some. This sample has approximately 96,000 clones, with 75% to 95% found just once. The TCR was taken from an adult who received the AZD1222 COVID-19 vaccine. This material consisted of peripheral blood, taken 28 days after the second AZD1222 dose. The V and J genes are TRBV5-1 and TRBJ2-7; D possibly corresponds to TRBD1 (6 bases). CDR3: CASSLTQGNSYEQYF. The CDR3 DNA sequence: TGCGCCAGCAGCTTGACCCAGGGGAACTCCTACGAGCAGTACTTC.